Each of the 25 T cell receptor beta chains below was sequenced from the same sample in a study of blood T cell repertoires in COVID-19. Profiling relied on immunoSEQ multiplex PCR, and the TCRdb table lists in-frame clones only, not all of them. The profile shows hundreds of thousands of clones, 83% of them singletons. Sequenced input: peripheral blood. These receptors came from a woman in her twenties or thirties with COVID-19, enrolled during active disease.

This sequence joins TRBV6-2 or TRBV6-3 and TRBJ2-5, with 8 bases fitting TRBD2. Trimming at V came to 5 bases and at J to 7 bases, leaving 6 bases not matched to a gene. Germline CDR1 reads MNHEY; CDR2 reads SVGEGT. CDR3 size: 13 residues. This chain's CDR3 is CASSHGLAGTQYF. In DNA, the CDR3 is TGTGCCAGCAGTCACGGACTAGCAGGGACCCAGTACTTC.

In the case of this clone: It is unclear where the CDR3 begins or ends on the DNA, so no DNA is shown, and the CDR3 is as TCRdb lists it. The J gene is TRBJ1-1, the V gene TRBV7-9; the table assigns TRBD1, which was not confirmed against the DNA. The CDR3 region is 12 residues in length, termini included. Per the germline V gene, CDR1 is SEHNR and CDR2 is FQNEAQ (reference sequence). This chain's CDR3 is CASSFGPGPWVF.

V is TRBV9 and J is TRBJ1-5; D gene unclear. The CDR3 extends over 15 amino acids. Between the trimmed V and J ends, which lost 0 bases and 3 bases, there was a span of 10 bases. Germline V gene sequence: CDR1 SGDLS, CDR2 YYNGEE. The CDR3 loop reads CASSVGSAHNQPQHF. The CDR3 coding sequence is TGTGCCAGCAGCGTAGGGTCTGCGCACAATCAGCCCCAGCATTTT.

V and J are TRBV6-5 and TRBJ1-6; D uncertain. The ends were cut back, 0 bases at V and 5 bases at J, with 11 bases in the middle. This CDR3 comprises 16 residues. The germline CDR1 and CDR2 sequences are MNHEY and SVGAGI. CDR3 loop: CASSYSLPGNNSPLHF. The CDR3 region has the DNA TGTGCCAGCAGTTACTCCCTTCCGGGGAATAATTCACCCCTCCACTTT.

In DNA, the CDR3 is TGTGCCAGTATAAGACTAGCGGGAACGAACACCGGGGAGCTGTTTTTT. Translation gives CASIRLAGTNTGELFF. The chain recombines TRBV19 with TRBJ2-2, with TRBD2 matching 11 bases. This CDR3 has 16 residues. Germline V gives CDR1 LNHDA, CDR2 SQIVND (reference sequence). V shed 7 bases, J shed 0 bases, and the junction held 4 bases outside the gene matches.

The chain carries TRBV6-6 and TRBJ2-1, with 14 nucleotides matching TRBD2. The ends lost 5 bases at V and 9 bases at J; junction bases unmatched: 15. CDR3 length: 18 residues. Per germline, CDR1 MNHNY and CDR2 SVGAGI (reference sequence). The CDR3 DNA reads TGTGCCAGCAGTCTCTACTCGACTAGCGGGAGGGCAAAGGGTGAGCAGTTCTTC. This translates into CASSLYSTSGRAKGEQFF.

This clone was seen only once. This chain joins TRBV7-9 and TRBJ2-3; 7 nucleotides match TRBD2. V dropped 1 base and J dropped 1; count of bases not matched to a gene: 2. The germline V gene has CDR1 SEHNR and CDR2 FQNEAQ (reference sequence). The CDR3 runs to 15 residues. Here the CDR3 reads CASSLVSGGTDTQYF. CDR3 in DNA: TGTGCCAGCAGCTTAGTCAGCGGGGGCACAGATACGCAGTATTTT.

The J gene is TRBJ2-2, the V gene TRBV27; weak D call: TRBD1 (6 bases). Germline loops: CDR1 MNHEY, CDR2 SMNVEV (reference sequence). The CDR3 is 13 residues long. Trimming stripped 5 bases from V and 8 bases from J, with 12 bases between. CDR3 nucleotide sequence: TGTGCCAGCAGTCTAAACAGGGCTGGGGAGCTGTTTTTT. Protein product: CASSLNRAGELFF.

The J gene is TRBJ2-7, the V gene TRBV7-2; D unresolved. Germline-derived CDR1 and CDR2 are SGHTA and FQGNSA. The CDR3 spans 16 residues. V was trimmed by 5 bases and J by 0 bases, leaving 17 bases between them. The CDR3 spells CASSPLLAVGSYEQYF. In nucleotides, the CDR3 is TGTGCCAGCAGCCCTCTCTTGGCGGTCGGCTCCTACGAGCAGTACTTC.

The chain couples TRBV6-5 to TRBJ1-5; D perhaps matches TRBD1 (6 bases). The CDR3 sequence is 15 residues long. Germline assignment: CDR1 MNHEY and CDR2 SVGAGI. V was pared by 1 base and J by 4 bases, with 11 bases between. The CDR3 loop reads CASSYWAGANQPQHF. The CDR3 DNA is TGTGCCAGCAGTTACTGGGCAGGGGCGAATCAGCCCCAGCATTTT.

The chain couples TRBV18 to TRBJ1-2; 8 nucleotides agree with TRBD1. The germline gives CDR1 KGHSH, CDR2 LQKENI. V lost 4 bases to trimming and J lost 3 bases; unmatched junction nucleotides: 1. The CDR3 runs 13 residues. CDR3 bases: TGTGCCAGCTCACTGGGACAGGACTATGGCTACACCTTC. Protein: CASSLGQDYGYTF.

V gene TRBV9 combines with J gene TRBJ2-5, with D tentatively TRBD1 (6 bases). The CDR3 consists of 15 residues. V was clipped by 2 bases and J by 5 bases, with 16 bases between them. Looked up from germline, CDR1 is SGDLS and CDR2 is YYNGEE. As DNA, the CDR3 is TGTGCCAGCAGCGTCACAGGGATAGGGGTCGAGACCCAGTACTTC. Encoded protein: CASSVTGIGVETQYF.

The chain is built from TRBV2 and TRBJ1-1, with 11 bases fitting TRBD1. With 6 bases clipped from V and 0 bases from J, the junction kept 6 bases outside the gene matches. The CDR3 length is 16 residues. Per the germline V gene, CDR1 is SNHLY and CDR2 is FYNNEI. The CDR3 sequence is CASRGTGGGVNTEAFF. In DNA form, the CDR3 reads TGTGCCAGCAGGGGGACAGGGGGAGGGGTGAACACTGAAGCTTTCTTT.

The chain employs TRBV2 and TRBJ2-7; 8 bases line up with TRBD2. Germline V lookup: CDR1 SNHLY, CDR2 FYNNEI. The CDR3 consists of 15 residues. V was clipped by 6 bases and J by 0 bases; unmatched bases: 7. The CDR3 here is CASRGSSGSSYEQYF. CDR3 DNA sequence: TGTGCCAGCAGGGGATCTAGCGGGTCCTCCTACGAGCAGTACTTC.

The chain carries TRBV19 and TRBJ2-3, with D perhaps TRBD2 (7 bases). V was trimmed by 4 bases and J by 5 bases, leaving 22 bases between them. CDR1 and CDR2 (germline): LNHDA, SQIVND (reference sequence). The CDR3 length is 17 residues. The CDR3 DNA reads as TGTGCCAGTAGTACCCTACAATTATGGGGGGGGCAAGATACGCAGTATTTT. It encodes CASSTLQLWGGQDTQYF.

The chain couples TRBV24-1 to TRBJ2-5; 7 bases fit TRBD1. In germline, CDR1 is KGHDR, CDR2 SFDVKD. V was clipped by 4 bases and J by 4 bases; unmatched bases: 5. The CDR3 loop spans 14 amino acids. In DNA form, the CDR3 reads TGTGCCACCAGTGACCGCCGGGACAGAGAGACCCAGTACTTC. Translation gives CATSDRRDRETQYF.

V and J are TRBV27 and TRBJ1-1; D perhaps matches TRBD1 (5 bases). The germline V gene encodes CDR1 MNHEY and CDR2 SMNVEV (reference sequence). V was trimmed by 8 bases and J by 1 base, leaving 11 bases between them. The CDR3 totals 13 residues. The CDR3 protein is CASRWGGNTEAFF. Written as DNA, the CDR3 is TGTGCCAGCCGATGGGGGGGGAACACTGAAGCTTTCTTT.

This clone has only one observation. The chain is built from TRBV6-5 and TRBJ2-2; TRBD1 matches 7 bases. The CDR3 is made up of 13 amino acids. Germline lookup yields CDR1 MNHEY and CDR2 SVGAGI. V lost 6 bases and J lost 5; bases outside the gene matches: 3. CDR3: CASRMTGTGELFF. The DNA for the CDR3 is TGTGCCAGCAGGATGACAGGGACCGGGGAGCTGTTTTTT.

The V gene is TRBV28, the J gene TRBJ2-5; 7 bases agree with TRBD1. Germline values: CDR1 MDHEN, CDR2 SYDVKM. Unmatched junction bases numbered 4, after V lost 7 bases and J lost 5 bases. The CDR3 has 12 residues. The CDR3 protein is CASMRGRETQYF. For the CDR3, the DNA is TGTGCCAGCATGAGGGGGCGGGAGACCCAGTACTTC.

The chain recombines TRBV19 with TRBJ1-5; 8 bases map to TRBD1. From germline, CDR1 is LNHDA and CDR2 SQIVND (reference sequence). J lost 0 bases, V lost 8 bases, and 6 bases had no gene match. The CDR3 is 15 residues long. As DNA, the CDR3 is TGTGCCAGTTCTCGGGACAGGAGTAGCAATCAGCCCCAGCATTTT. Translated, it gives CASSRDRSSNQPQHF.

The rearrangement uses TRBV30 and TRBJ1-2; TRBD1 is a possible D gene (5 bases). From germline, CDR1 is GTSNPN and CDR2 SVGIG (reference sequence). The CDR3 consists of 12 residues. V was cut by 8 bases and J by 2 bases, with 12 bases left in between. In DNA form, the CDR3 reads TGTGCCCGCATGGCAGGGAACTATGGCTACACCTTC. Translating it yields CARMAGNYGYTF.

This clone was counted a single time. The chain is built from TRBV5-4 and TRBJ2-1; the D gene is possibly TRBD2 (5 bases). Per the germline V gene, CDR1 is SGHNT and CDR2 is YYREEE (reference sequence). V was cut by 4 bases and J by 4 bases, with 12 bases left in between. The CDR3 covers 14 residues. CDR3 bases: TGTGCCAGCAGCCCGGAGCTAGCTTACAATGAGCAGTTCTTC. It yields the protein CASSPELAYNEQFF.

There are a few counts of this clone. The rearrangement joins TRBV28 to TRBJ1-1; D remains ambiguous. CDR3 length: 13 amino acids. CDR1 MDHEN and CDR2 SYDVKM come from the germline V gene. Trimming took off 6 bases at V and 7 bases at J, with 15 bases between the two ends. The CDR3 here is CASSQPTLGEAFF. The CDR3 nucleotides are TGTGCCAGCAGCCAGCCGACACTAGGTGAAGCTTTCTTT.

This rearrangement joins TRBV2 to TRBJ1-6; no firm D call. The CDR3 is made up of 14 amino acids. Germline V lookup: CDR1 SNHLY, CDR2 FYNNEI. Trimming took 4 bases from V and 8 from J, leaving 12 bases between them. DNA of the CDR3: TGTGCCAGCAGTGCGGGGTTTGGACATTCACCCCTCCACTTT. This translates into CASSAGFGHSPLHF.

The chain couples TRBV7-9 to TRBJ2-6, with 7 positions matching TRBD2. The CDR3 contains 18 residues. Trimming at V came to 0 bases and at J to 4 bases, leaving 9 bases not matched to a gene. The germline gives CDR1 SEHNR, CDR2 FQNEAQ (reference sequence). The CDR3 spells CASSLAGTKRGGANVLTF. CDR3 DNA: TGTGCCAGCAGCTTAGCAGGAACTAAGCGGGGAGGGGCCAACGTCCTGACTTTC.